This entry is about one TCR beta chain. Which antigen it targets is not known. No base quality information exists; no much larger clone differs at one position. These data originate in a study of blood T cell repertoires in COVID-19 (dated by TCRdb to about 2020). Describing the broader study: The collaborator samples originated in the United States, Italy and Spain and spanned the acute and convalescent phases of COVID-19. The samples were drawn from two sources: the first 160 participants of the ongoing ImmuneRACE study, and 1,200 or so subjects contributed by 6 global collaborators. The sample metadata nearly always contained a de-identified subject ID, COVID-19 status, age in years and sex. Where available, HLA class I and class II types were obtained from metadata supplied by the sample provider rather than from assay-based typing. The repertoires were released in a freely available public database intended as a resource for research on the immune response to SARS-CoV-2. The dataset comprised deeply sampled blood TCRbeta repertoires from subjects exposed to, actively infected with, or recovered from COVID-19. The prospective study material was composed of cDNA or gDNA derived from T cells, B-cell-depleted T cells, or PBMCs. What the authors observed across the whole study: The amount of clinical and demographic metadata varied by source and participant and was provided uncurated.

In Seattle, one collaborating source enrolled patients while the infection was active and tracked those patients longitudinally over the course of disease. Whole blood was collected in K2EDTA tubes by collaborating institutions according to the institutions' own protocols. For TCRbeta analysis, collaborators shipped samples in one of three forms: frozen whole blood, isolated PBMCs, or DNA extracted from either of those sample types. The immunoSEQ Assay, a bias-controlled multiplex PCR, was used to amplify TCRbeta CDR3 regions from genomic DNA. In the authors' own workflow: Within the assay, amplification of reference gene primers was used to estimate how many nucleated cells each sample contained. To quantify the absolute abundance of each unique TCRbeta CDR3 rearrangement, sequence reads were collapsed and filtered. Productive Simpson clonality was computed per sample as the square root of Simpson's diversity index over productive rearrangements. TCRdb took over this immuneACCESS table, retaining in-frame rearrangements with V and J assigned. Such tables are incomplete; in checked studies, under half of the missing clones stem from an unresolved V gene, and the remainder is unexplained. V, J and clone size were drawn from that table, and D and trimming were deduced from the DNA. Here the sample has fewer than 300,000 clones; roughly nine tenths occur a single time. Jointly, the top ten make up about 2% of the sample.

What was sequenced was peripheral blood. The TCR originated in a woman between 25 and 40 years old with COVID-19, enrolled during active disease.

The sequenced DNA is TGCGCCAGCAGCCAAGAGGAGGTAATAGCGGGAGGGCAATCCTACGAGCAGTACTTC. This is translated as CASSQEEVIAGGQSYEQYF. The chain joins TRBV4-1 to TRBJ2-7, and 11 bases in between align with TRBD2. Via the germline V gene, CDR1 is MGHRA and CDR2 YSYEKL. There are 19 amino acids in the CDR3, from cysteine to phenylalanine inclusive. Solely the CDR3 DNA is kept, with 57 bases framed from the first base. V and J are trimmed by 0 bases and 1 base, and the gene matches miss 11 bases of the junction.